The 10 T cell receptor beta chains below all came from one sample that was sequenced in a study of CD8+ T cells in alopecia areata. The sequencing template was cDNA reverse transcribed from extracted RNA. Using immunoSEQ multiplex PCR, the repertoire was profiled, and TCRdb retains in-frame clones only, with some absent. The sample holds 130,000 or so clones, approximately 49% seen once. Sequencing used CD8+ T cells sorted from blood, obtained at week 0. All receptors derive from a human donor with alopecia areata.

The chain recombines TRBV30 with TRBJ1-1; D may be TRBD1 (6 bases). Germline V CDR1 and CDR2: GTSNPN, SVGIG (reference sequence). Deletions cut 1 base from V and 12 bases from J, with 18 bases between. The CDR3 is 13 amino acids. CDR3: CAWSGTGRGGTFF. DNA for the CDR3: TGTGCCTGGAGTGGAACAGGGAGAGGTGGAACTTTCTTT.

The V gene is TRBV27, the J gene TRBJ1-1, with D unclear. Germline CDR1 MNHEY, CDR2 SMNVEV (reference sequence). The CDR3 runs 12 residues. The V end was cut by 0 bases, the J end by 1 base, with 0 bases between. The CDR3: CASSLSNTEAFF. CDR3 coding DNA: TGTGCCAGCAGTTTATCGAACACTGAAGCTTTCTTT.

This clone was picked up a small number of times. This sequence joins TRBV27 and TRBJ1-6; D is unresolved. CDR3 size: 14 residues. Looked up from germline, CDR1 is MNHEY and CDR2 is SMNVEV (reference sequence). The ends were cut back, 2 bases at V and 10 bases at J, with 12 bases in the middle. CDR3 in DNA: TGTGCCAGCAGTTTAGTAGGTTCAGACTCACCCCTCCACTTT. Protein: CASSLVGSDSPLHF.

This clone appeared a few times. The CDR3 protein is CASSPERVNLYEQYF. CDR3 coding DNA: TGTGCCAGCAGCCCTGAGCGGGTTAATCTTTACGAGCAGTACTTC. This chain links TRBV14 with TRBJ2-7, with D possibly TRBD2 on 6 matching bases. V was trimmed by 4 bases and J by 4 bases, leaving 17 bases between them. The CDR3 runs 15 residues. Germline V gene data show CDR1 as SGHDN and CDR2 as FVKESK.

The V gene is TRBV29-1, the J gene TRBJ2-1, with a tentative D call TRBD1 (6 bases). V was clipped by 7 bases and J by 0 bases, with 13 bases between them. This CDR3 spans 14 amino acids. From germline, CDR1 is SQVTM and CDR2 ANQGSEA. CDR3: CSAQGPSSYNEQFF. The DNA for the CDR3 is TGCAGCGCACAGGGACCTAGCTCCTACAATGAGCAGTTCTTC.

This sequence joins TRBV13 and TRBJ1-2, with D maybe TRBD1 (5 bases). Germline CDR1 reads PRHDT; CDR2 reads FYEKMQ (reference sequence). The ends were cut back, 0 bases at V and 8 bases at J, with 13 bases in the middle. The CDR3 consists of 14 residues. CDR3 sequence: CASSLGTGASGYTF. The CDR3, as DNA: TGTGCCAGCAGCTTAGGGACTGGGGCATCCGGCTACACCTTC. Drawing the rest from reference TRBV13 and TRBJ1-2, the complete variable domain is AAGVIQSPRHLIKEKRETATLKCYPIPRHDTVYWYQQGPGQDPQFLISFYEKMQSDKGSIPDRFSAQQFSDYHSELNMSSLELGDSALYFCASSLGTGASGYTFGSGTRLTVV.

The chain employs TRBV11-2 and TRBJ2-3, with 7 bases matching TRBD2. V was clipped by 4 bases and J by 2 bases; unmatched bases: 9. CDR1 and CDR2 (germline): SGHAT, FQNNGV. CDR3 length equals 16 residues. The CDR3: CASSSPIAGLTDTQYF. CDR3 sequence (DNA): TGTGCCAGCAGCTCCCCAATAGCGGGCCTCACAGATACGCAGTATTTT.

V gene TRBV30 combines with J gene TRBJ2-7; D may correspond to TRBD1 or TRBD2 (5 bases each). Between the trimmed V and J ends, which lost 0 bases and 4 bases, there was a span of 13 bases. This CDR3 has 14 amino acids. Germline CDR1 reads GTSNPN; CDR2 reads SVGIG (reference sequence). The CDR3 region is CAWSVTGDEYEQYF. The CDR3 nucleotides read TGTGCCTGGAGTGTAACCGGGGACGAGTACGAGCAGTACTTC.

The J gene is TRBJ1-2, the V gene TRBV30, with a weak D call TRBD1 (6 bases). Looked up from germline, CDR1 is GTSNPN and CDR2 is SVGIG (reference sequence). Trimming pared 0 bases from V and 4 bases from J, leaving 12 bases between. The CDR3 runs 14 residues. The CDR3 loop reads CAWSVDSGAYGYTF. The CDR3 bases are TGTGCCTGGAGTGTTGATTCGGGGGCCTATGGCTACACCTTC.

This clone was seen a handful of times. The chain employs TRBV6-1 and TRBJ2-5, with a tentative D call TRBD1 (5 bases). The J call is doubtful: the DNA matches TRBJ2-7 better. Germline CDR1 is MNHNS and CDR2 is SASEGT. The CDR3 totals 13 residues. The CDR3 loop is CASSEADTYEQYF. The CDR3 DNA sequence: TGTGCCAGCAGTGAAGCGGACACCTACGAGCAGTACTTC.